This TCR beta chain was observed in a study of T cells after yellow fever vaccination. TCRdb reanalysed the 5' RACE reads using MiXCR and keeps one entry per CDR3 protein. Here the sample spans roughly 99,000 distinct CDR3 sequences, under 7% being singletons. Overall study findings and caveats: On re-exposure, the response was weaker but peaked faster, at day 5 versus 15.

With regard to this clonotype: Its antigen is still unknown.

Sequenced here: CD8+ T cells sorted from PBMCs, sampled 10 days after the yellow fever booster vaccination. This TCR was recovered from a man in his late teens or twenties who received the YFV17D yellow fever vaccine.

The CDR3, as DNA: TGCGCCAGCAGCCAAGAACACAGGGACCCCTACAATGAGCAGTTCTTC. Translation gives CASSQEHRDPYNEQFF. The chain is built from TRBV4-3 and TRBJ2-1; a possible D gene is TRBD1 (6 bases). Trimming stripped 0 bases from V and 2 bases from J, with 11 bases between. This CDR3 is 16 amino acids long. Germline-derived CDR1 and CDR2 are LGHNA and YSLEER.